Each of the 27 T cell receptor beta chains below was sequenced from the same sample in a study of T cell responses to AZD1222 COVID-19 vaccine. TCRdb's table, derived via immunoSEQ multiplex PCR, lists solely in-frame clones and lacks some. The sample consists of 100,000 to 150,000 clones, around 90% of them appearing once. The sequences come from peripheral blood, collected 28 days after the second dose of the MenACWY control vaccine. All receptors derive from an adult who received the MenACWY meningococcal vaccine as a control.

The CDR3 nucleotides read TGTGCCACCAGCAGAGGAGGAGGCACTGAAGCTTTCTTT. This codes for CATSRGGGTEAFF. The chain is built from TRBV15 and TRBJ1-1; D remains ambiguous. CDR3 size: 13 residues. V was shortened by 1 base and J by 4 bases, with 7 bases between the two germline ends. The germline V gene encodes CDR1 LNHNV and CDR2 YYDKDF (reference sequence).

The genes are TRBV28 and TRBJ2-7; 7 nucleotides agree with TRBD2. CDR1 and CDR2 from the germline V gene are MDHEN and SYDVKM. CDR3 size: 14 residues. The V and J ends lost 3 bases and 5 bases, in that order; junction bases with no gene match: 7. CDR3 sequence reads: CASSFHLSGNEQYF. The CDR3 nucleotides read TGTGCCAGCAGTTTCCACTTAAGCGGGAACGAGCAGTACTTC.

The genes are TRBV2 and TRBJ1-2, with TRBD1 matching 7 bases. The CDR3 extends over 14 amino acids. Trimming at V came to 3 bases and at J to 4 bases, leaving 5 bases not matched to a gene. Looked up from germline, CDR1 is SNHLY and CDR2 is FYNNEI. DNA for the CDR3: TGTGCCAGCAGTGACGAGGGGGCGACCTATGGCTACACCTTC. This encodes CASSDEGATYGYTF. The full variable domain, in which reference TRBV2 and TRBJ1-2 provide the parts outside the CDR3, is EPEVTQTPSHQVTQMGQEVILRCVPISNHLYFYWYRQILGQKVEFLVSFYNNEISEKSEIFDDQFSVERPDGSNFTLKIRSTKLEDSAMYFCASSDEGATYGYTFGSGTRLTVV.

The J gene is TRBJ1-1, the V gene TRBV19; D is unclear. The CDR3 sequence is 14 residues long. Germline CDR1 and CDR2: LNHDA and SQIVND (reference sequence). The V and J ends lost 2 bases and 8 bases respectively, with 15 bases between them. The CDR3 DNA follows: TGTGCCAGTAGTATATGGGGTACCCCAGGAGAAGCTTTCTTT. Translation gives CASSIWGTPGEAFF.

The chain is built from TRBV2 and TRBJ2-5; a possible D gene is TRBD2 (5 bases). Germline CDR1 and CDR2: SNHLY and FYNNEI. V lost 3 bases and J lost 5, with 16 bases in between. The CDR3 runs 15 residues. CDR3 in amino acids: CASSDPLLVLETQYF. CDR3 nucleotides: TGTGCCAGCAGTGACCCCTTACTAGTACTGGAGACCCAGTACTTC.

The chain uses TRBV24-1 and TRBJ2-2; 8 nucleotides align to TRBD1. Looked up from germline, CDR1 is KGHDR and CDR2 is SFDVKD. The CDR3 has 16 amino acids. J was trimmed by 6 bases and V by 9 bases; bases with no gene match: 14. The CDR3 DNA follows: TGTGCCACCCGCCCCAACAGGGGGGAGAGGTCCGGGGAGCTGTTTTTT. Protein product: CATRPNRGERSGELFF.

V is TRBV19 and J is TRBJ1-1, with unresolved D. The CDR3 extends over 11 amino acids. In germline, CDR1 is LNHDA, CDR2 SQIVND (reference sequence). The CDR3 sequence: CLWRTNTEAFF. The CDR3 DNA reads TGTCTGTGGCGGACGAACACTGAAGCTTTCTTT.

This clone is a singleton in its sample. The CDR3 spells CASIPGTGQLGRNTIYF. The CDR3 DNA reads TGTGCCAGTATTCCCGGGACCGGACAGCTAGGAAGAAACACCATATATTTT. This chain uses TRBV19 with TRBJ1-3, with a possible D match to TRBD1 (6 bases). Trimming took 7 bases from V and 5 from J, leaving 24 bases between them. CDR3 size: 17 residues. The germline gives CDR1 LNHDA, CDR2 SQIVND (reference sequence).

This clone was found a few times. V and J are TRBV28 and TRBJ1-6; D is undetermined. The CDR3 sequence is 15 residues long. Germline V gives CDR1 MDHEN, CDR2 SYDVKM. With 6 bases removed from V and 10 bases from J, the gap between germline ends came to 19 bases. The CDR3 here is CASSLRTEVSSPLHF. The CDR3 bases are TGTGCCAGCAGCCTGAGAACCGAGGTATCCTCACCCCTCCACTTT. Full variable domain (missing parts from reference TRBV28 and TRBJ1-6): DVKVTQSSRYLVKRTGEKVFLECVQDMDHENMFWYRQDPGLGLRLIYFSYDVKMKEKGDIPEGYSVSREKKERFSLILESASTNQTSMYLCASSLRTEVSSPLHFGNGTRLTVT.

This chain links TRBV5-1 with TRBJ1-1, with D possibly TRBD1 on 5 matching bases. CDR1 is SGHRS and CDR2 is YFSETQ in the germline V gene. Trimming cost V 3 bases and J 3 bases, with 9 bases left between them. CDR3 length: 13 amino acids. For the CDR3, the DNA is TGCGCCAGCAGCTCGACAGCAGACACTGAAGCTTTCTTT. It encodes CASSSTADTEAFF.

The V call is TRBV28, the J call TRBJ2-2; the D is unclear. The CDR3 totals 15 residues. Germline-derived CDR1 and CDR2 are MDHEN and SYDVKM. Trimming pared 7 bases from V and 6 bases from J, leaving 18 bases between. CDR3 protein: CASNSGRWDAGELFF. The CDR3 DNA is TGTGCCAGCAATTCAGGAAGGTGGGATGCCGGGGAGCTGTTTTTT.

The chain joins TRBV6-2 or TRBV6-3 to TRBJ1-5, with a weak D call TRBD1 (5 bases). The length of the CDR3 is 14 residues. Germline V gives CDR1 MNHEY, CDR2 SVGEGT. V lost 6 bases to trimming and J lost 7 bases, with 16 bases between them. CDR3 nucleotides: TGTGCCAGCAGCCTTAGCGGGGGAGGACAGCCCCAGCATTTT. It encodes CASSLSGGGQPQHF.

V gene TRBV5-1 combines with J gene TRBJ2-6; 8 bases line up with TRBD1. Germline CDR1 SGHRS, CDR2 YFSETQ. The CDR3 totals 18 residues. The trim removed 0 bases at V and 0 bases at J, leaving 5 bases unmatched. CDR3 residues: CASSLGGQATSGANVLTF. The CDR3 DNA reads as TGCGCCAGCAGCTTGGGGGGACAGGCTACCTCTGGGGCCAACGTCCTGACTTTC.

J is TRBJ2-2 and V is TRBV27; maybe TRBD1 (6 bases). Trimming removed 1 base at V and 6 bases at J, with 18 bases between. CDR3 size: 17 residues. The germline V gene encodes CDR1 MNHEY and CDR2 SMNVEV (reference sequence). The CDR3 region is CASSLLWRQGIAGELFF. The CDR3 DNA follows: TGTGCCAGCAGTTTATTGTGGCGGCAGGGGATCGCCGGGGAGCTGTTTTTT.

The chain carries TRBV7-6 and TRBJ1-5; D is unresolved. Germline V gives CDR1 SGHVS, CDR2 FNYEAQ. This CDR3 has 13 residues. V lost 5 bases and J lost 8, with 13 bases in between. The CDR3 nucleotides are TGTGCCAGCAGCCGCATTGGGGAAAAGCCCCAGCATTTT. It translates to CASSRIGEKPQHF.

In nucleotides, the CDR3 is TGTGCCAGCAGTTACTACATCGATCAGCCCCAGCATTTT. Its protein product is CASSYYIDQPQHF. This rearrangement joins TRBV6-2 or TRBV6-3 to TRBJ1-5; D not certain. Germline loops: CDR1 MNHEY, CDR2 SVGEGT. Trimming took 1 base from V and 5 from J, leaving 6 bases between them. The CDR3 extends over 13 amino acids.

DNA for the CDR3: TGTGCCAGCAGTGAAGGGGTAGGGAACCATGAGCAGTTCTTC. Protein: CASSEGVGNHEQFF. This chain joins TRBV6-4 and TRBJ2-1; perhaps TRBD1 as D (5 bases). V lost 3 bases and J 8 bases, leaving 14 bases between the germline ends. This CDR3 has 14 amino acids. Germline CDR1 is MRHNA and CDR2 is SNTAGT.

The V gene is TRBV11-2, the J gene TRBJ1-3, with 9 bases matching TRBD1. CDR3 length: 13 residues. CDR1 is SGHAT and CDR2 is FQNNGV in the germline V gene. J gave up 3 bases and V 6 bases, and 0 bases lay outside the gene matches. The CDR3 loop is CASRTGGGNTIYF. CDR3 DNA sequence: TGTGCCAGCAGGACAGGGGGTGGAAACACCATATATTTT.

The rearrangement links TRBV15 to TRBJ1-5; 8 positions match TRBD1. The V gene end was trimmed by 2 bases and the J gene end by 4 bases; junction bases not matched to a gene: 10. CDR1 and CDR2 (germline): LNHNV, YYDKDF (reference sequence). CDR3 length: 17 amino acids. CDR3 sequence: CATSRPVGQGVNQPQHF. Here the CDR3 DNA reads TGTGCCACCAGCAGACCCGTTGGACAGGGTGTAAATCAGCCCCAGCATTTT.

The genes are TRBV6-5 and TRBJ2-5; 9 bases line up with TRBD2. V shed 8 bases and J 5 bases; nucleotides not matched to a gene: 12. CDR3 length: 15 amino acids. Germline CDR1 and CDR2: MNHEY and SVGAGI. DNA for the CDR3: TGTGCCAGCGCCCGGGCAGCGGGAGGTCTTGAGACCCAGTACTTC. Protein: CASARAAGGLETQYF.

This clone was counted a single time. The chain carries TRBV29-1 and TRBJ2-5, with a possible D match to TRBD2 (6 bases). Looked up from germline, CDR1 is SQVTM and CDR2 is ANQGSEA. The CDR3 is 13 amino acids. Between the trimmed V and J ends, which lost 4 bases and 5 bases, there was a span of 14 bases. The CDR3, as DNA: TGCAGCGTTGTTGGCGGGGATACGGAGACCCAGTACTTC. Its protein is CSVVGGDTETQYF. Full variable domain (outside the CDR3, taken from reference TRBV29-1 and TRBJ2-5): SAVISQKPSRDICQRGTSLTIQCQVDSQVTMMFWYRQQPGQSLTLIATANQGSEATYESGFVIDKFPISRPNLTFSTLTVSNMSPEDSSIYLCSVVGGDTETQYFGPGTRLLVL.

The V gene is TRBV6-1, the J gene TRBJ1-1; no firm D call. This CDR3 contains 14 residues. V lost 2 bases to trimming and J lost 7 bases, with 14 bases between them. From germline, CDR1 is MNHNS and CDR2 SASEGT. CDR3 sequence (DNA): TGTGCCAGCAGTGAAATGGAAGGTCGGCATGAAGCTTTCTTT. It encodes CASSEMEGRHEAFF.

The chain carries TRBV9 and TRBJ2-5; TRBD1 matches 9 bases. The V gene end was trimmed by 3 bases and the J gene end by 1 base; junction bases not matched to a gene: 4. Germline CDR1 and CDR2: SGDLS and YYNGEE. The CDR3 runs 15 residues. CDR3: CASSGGQGFQETQYF. The CDR3 bases are TGTGCCAGCAGCGGGGGACAGGGATTCCAAGAGACCCAGTACTTC. The full variable domain, with the rest looked up from reference TRBV9 and TRBJ2-5, is DSGVTQTPKHLITATGQRVTLRCSPRSGDLSVYWYQQSLDQGLQFLIQYYNGEERAKGNILERFSAQQFPDLHSELNLSSLELGDSALYFCASSGGQGFQETQYFGPGTRLLVL.

The J gene is TRBJ2-5, the V gene TRBV28, with 7 nucleotides matching TRBD2. CDR1 is MDHEN, CDR2 SYDVKM, per germline. This CDR3 spans 16 amino acids. The J segment lost 3 bases and the V segment lost 7 bases, leaving 14 bases of the junction unmatched. The CDR3, as DNA: TGTGCCAGCATCCTGGGAGGGGAGGGCGGAAAAGAGACCCAGTACTTC. It yields the protein CASILGGEGGKETQYF. Variable domain in full (rest from reference TRBV28 and TRBJ2-5): DVKVTQSSRYLVKRTGEKVFLECVQDMDHENMFWYRQDPGLGLRLIYFSYDVKMKEKGDIPEGYSVSREKKERFSLILESASTNQTSMYLCASILGGEGGKETQYFGPGTRLLVL.

The rearrangement uses TRBV7-3 and TRBJ2-5; D remains ambiguous. Per the germline V gene, CDR1 is SGHTA and CDR2 is FQGTGA. V lost 0 bases and J 3 bases, leaving 8 bases between the germline ends. CDR3 length: 14 residues. The CDR3 region is CASSLTGRKETQYF. The CDR3, as DNA: TGTGCCAGCAGCTTAACTGGACGTAAAGAGACCCAGTACTTC. Full variable domain (remainder filled in from reference TRBV7-3 and TRBJ2-5): GAGVSQTPSNKVTEKGKYVELRCDPISGHTALYWYRQSLGQGPEFLIYFQGTGAADDSGLPNDRFFAVRPEGSVSTLKIQRTERGDSAVYLCASSLTGRKETQYFGPGTRLLVL.

V usage is TRBV11-2 and J usage is TRBJ1-6; D uncertain. In germline, CDR1 is SGHAT, CDR2 FQNNGV. V was pared by 2 bases and J by 0 bases, with 5 bases between. The CDR3 sequence is 15 residues long. As DNA, the CDR3 is TGTGCCAGCAGCTTATTGAGCTCCTATAATTCACCCCTCCACTTT. Protein: CASSLLSSYNSPLHF. The entire variable domain, with the rest obtained from reference TRBV11-2 and TRBJ1-6, is as follows: EAGVAQSPRYKIIEKRQSVAFWCNPISGHATLYWYQQILGQGPKLLIQFQNNGVVDDSQLPKDRFSAERLKGVDSTLKIQPAKLEDSAVYLCASSLLSSYNSPLHFGNGTRLTVT.

This sequence joins TRBV18 and TRBJ2-2; D remains ambiguous. The length of the CDR3 is 14 residues. The V gene lost 3 bases and the J gene lost 4 bases, with 9 bases spanning the gap. CDR1 and CDR2 (germline): KGHSH, LQKENI. The CDR3 sequence: CASSPWTSTGELFF. CDR3 sequence (DNA): TGTGCCAGCTCACCCTGGACGTCCACCGGGGAGCTGTTTTTT.